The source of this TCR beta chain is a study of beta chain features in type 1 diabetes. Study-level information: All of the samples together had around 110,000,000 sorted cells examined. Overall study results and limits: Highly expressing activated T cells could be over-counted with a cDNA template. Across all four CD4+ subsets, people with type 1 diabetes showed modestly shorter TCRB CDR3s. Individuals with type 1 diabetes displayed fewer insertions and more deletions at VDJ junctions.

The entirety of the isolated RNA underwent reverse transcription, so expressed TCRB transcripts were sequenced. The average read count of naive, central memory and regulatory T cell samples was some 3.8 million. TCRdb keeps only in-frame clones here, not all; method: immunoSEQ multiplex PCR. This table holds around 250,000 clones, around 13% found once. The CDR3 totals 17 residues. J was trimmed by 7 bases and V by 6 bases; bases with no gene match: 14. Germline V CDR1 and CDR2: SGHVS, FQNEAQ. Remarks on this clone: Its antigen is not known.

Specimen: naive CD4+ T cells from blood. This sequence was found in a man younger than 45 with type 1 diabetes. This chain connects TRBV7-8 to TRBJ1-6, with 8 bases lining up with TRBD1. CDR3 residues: CASSSDRGTLENSPLHF. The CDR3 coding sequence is TGTGCCAGCAGTTCCGACAGGGGCACGCTGGAAAATTCACCCCTCCACTTT.